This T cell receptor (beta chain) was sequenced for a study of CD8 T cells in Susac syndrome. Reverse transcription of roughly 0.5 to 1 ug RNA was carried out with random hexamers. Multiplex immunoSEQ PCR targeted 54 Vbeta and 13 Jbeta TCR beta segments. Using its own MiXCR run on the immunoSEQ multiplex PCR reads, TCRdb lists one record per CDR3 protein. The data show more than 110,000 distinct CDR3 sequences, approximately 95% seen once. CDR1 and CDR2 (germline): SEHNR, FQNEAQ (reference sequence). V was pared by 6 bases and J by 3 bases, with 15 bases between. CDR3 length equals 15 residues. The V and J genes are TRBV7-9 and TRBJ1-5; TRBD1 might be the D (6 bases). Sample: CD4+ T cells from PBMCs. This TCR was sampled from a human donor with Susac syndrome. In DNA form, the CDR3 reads TGTGCCAGCAGTTCTTTTACAGGGAACAATCAGCCCCAGCATTTT. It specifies CASSSFTGNNQPQHF.